Presented here are 21 T cell receptor beta chains from one specimen sequenced in a study of CD8 T cell repertoires and HIV-1 epitope variants. No antigen has been identified for these receptors. Sequenced by immunoSEQ multiplex PCR; TCRdb stores in-frame clones only, minus some. The data show thousands of clones, 60% to 80% seen once. The sequencing input was cultured CD8+ T cells derived from PBMCs. The receptors derive from a male donor with HIV.

The chain couples TRBV29-1 to TRBJ2-2, with D possibly being TRBD2 (5 bases). The germline V gene encodes CDR1 SQVTM and CDR2 ANQGSEA. The CDR3 has 15 amino acids. V lost 0 bases to trimming and J lost 5 bases, with 13 bases between them. The CDR3 is CSVEDRGRGTGELFF. CDR3 DNA sequence: TGCAGCGTTGAAGATCGGGGTCGTGGGACCGGGGAGCTGTTTTTT.

The gene calls are TRBV11-3 and TRBJ2-7; D ambiguous. The germline V gene has CDR1 SGHNT and CDR2 YENEEA. V lost 3 bases to trimming and J lost 6 bases, with 15 bases between them. CDR3 length: 14 amino acids. CDR3 DNA sequence: TGTGCCAGCAGCTTCCCCATCCCGGGTGGCGAGCAGTACTTC. Translating it yields CASSFPIPGGEQYF.

A few counts support this clone. The chain recombines TRBV19 with TRBJ1-1, with D unresolved. Deletions cut 9 bases from V and 0 bases from J, with 14 bases between. The germline CDR1 and CDR2 sequences are LNHDA and SQIVND (reference sequence). The CDR3 covers 14 residues. The CDR3 bases are TGTGCCAGCCGCCCCGAGGCCATGAACACTGAAGCTTTCTTT. This sequence encodes CASRPEAMNTEAFF. Based on the CDR3 plus reference TRBV19 and TRBJ1-1, the full variable domain is DGGITQSPKYLFRKEGQNVTLSCEQNLNHDAMYWYRQDPGQGLRLIYYSQIVNDFQKGDIAEGYSVSREKKESFPLTVTSAQKNPTAFYLCASRPEAMNTEAFFGQGTRLTVV.

The chain has TRBV11-1 and TRBJ2-2; no reliable D call. The CDR3 covers 13 residues. Deletions cut 2 bases from V and 2 bases from J, with 3 bases between. Germline V gene data show CDR1 as SGHAT and CDR2 as FQDESV (reference sequence). The CDR3 loop is CASSLINTGELFF. CDR3 DNA: TGTGCCAGCAGCTTAATCAACACCGGGGAGCTGTTTTTT.

In its sample, this clone was seen a few times. The rearrangement links TRBV5-1 to TRBJ1-2; no firm D call. The CDR3 is 15 residues long. From germline, CDR1 is SGHRS and CDR2 YFSETQ. The V gene lost 1 base and the J gene lost 2 bases, with 12 bases spanning the gap. In DNA, the CDR3 is TGCGCCAGCAGCTTGAGTCAGCAGAGGAACTATGGCTACACCTTC. Amino acid sequence: CASSLSQQRNYGYTF. Full variable domain (missing parts from reference TRBV5-1 and TRBJ1-2): KAGVTQTPRYLIKTRGQQVTLSCSPISGHRSVSWYQQTPGQGLQFLFEYFSETQRNKGNFPGRFSGRQFSNSRSEMNVSTLELGDSALYLCASSLSQQRNYGYTFGSGTRLTVV.

The chain has TRBV5-4 and TRBJ2-3, with D hard to call. The V end was cut by 4 bases, the J end by 4 bases, with 7 bases between. The CDR3 sequence is 12 residues long. Germline V gene sequence: CDR1 SGHNT, CDR2 YYREEE (reference sequence). CDR3 bases: TGTGCCAGCAGCCTAAGCGCAGATACGCAGTATTTT. Amino acid sequence: CASSLSADTQYF.

The rearrangement uses TRBV27 and TRBJ2-1; D gene uncertain. The CDR3 consists of 13 residues. Germline lookup yields CDR1 MNHEY and CDR2 SMNVEV (reference sequence). The germline V and J ends were trimmed by 2 bases and 6 bases, with 8 bases remaining between them. The CDR3 loop reads CASSLSQFNEQFF. The CDR3 DNA follows: TGTGCCAGCAGTTTAAGTCAGTTCAATGAGCAGTTCTTC.

The V and J genes are TRBV28 and TRBJ1-1; a weak D match, TRBD1 (5 bases). CDR3 length: 16 residues. Germline assignment: CDR1 MDHEN and CDR2 SYDVKM. Trimming shortened V by 7 bases and J by 3 bases, and 21 bases separated the two germline ends. Here the CDR3 DNA reads TGTGCCAGCACCCTAAGCGGAGGTCGGGGGTACACTGAAGCTTTCTTT. Protein product: CASTLSGGRGYTEAFF.

This clone came up a few times. The V gene is TRBV6-4, the J gene TRBJ1-2; D ambiguous. Germline V gene lookup returns CDR1 MRHNA and CDR2 SNTAGT. This CDR3 has 10 amino acids. V was pared by 5 bases and J by 14 bases, with 12 bases between. CDR3 residues: CASSSRLTTF. The DNA for the CDR3 is TGTGCCAGCAGTTCGCGGTTGACAACCTTC.

The chain carries TRBV18 and TRBJ2-2, with D uncertain. The V gene's germline CDR1 is KGHSH and CDR2 LQKENI. Trimming cost V 0 bases and J 4 bases, with 9 bases left between them. The CDR3 totals 15 residues. CDR3 residues: CASSPPLLRTGELFF. The DNA of the CDR3 is TGTGCCAGCTCACCACCGTTACTTCGCACCGGGGAGCTGTTTTTT.

This rearrangement joins TRBV10-1 to TRBJ2-6, with no clear D. There are 18 residues in the CDR3. Deletions cut 5 bases from V and 5 bases from J, with 22 bases between. CDR1 is WNHNN and CDR2 is SYGVQD in the germline V gene (reference sequence). The CDR3 DNA is TGCGCCAGCAGTTTTGACCAAAGAGCACAAAGTCGGGCCAACGTCCTGACTTTC. Residues: CASSFDQRAQSRANVLTF.

The chain combines TRBV4-1 with TRBJ2-3; TRBD2 matches 16 bases. This CDR3 region has 20 residues. Germline lookup yields CDR1 MGHRA and CDR2 YSYEKL. V dropped 0 bases and J dropped 0; count of bases not matched to a gene: 6. CDR3 DNA sequence: TGCGCCAGCAGCCAAGAGTTCCCGGGACTAGCGGGAGGGAGCACAGATACGCAGTATTTT. Translating it yields CASSQEFPGLAGGSTDTQYF.

This chain's CDR3 is CASSVGWAGGEGTDTQYF. The DNA of the CDR3 is TGTGCCAGCAGCGTAGGTTGGGCGGGAGGAGAAGGCACAGATACGCAGTATTTT. V and J are TRBV9 and TRBJ2-3; 8 bases line up with TRBD2. The V and J ends lost 0 bases and 1 base, in that order; junction bases with no gene match: 10. The CDR3 is made up of 18 amino acids. Per germline, CDR1 SGDLS and CDR2 YYNGEE. Full variable domain (missing parts from reference TRBV9 and TRBJ2-3): DSGVTQTPKHLITATGQRVTLRCSPRSGDLSVYWYQQSLDQGLQFLIQYYNGEERAKGNILERFSAQQFPDLHSELNLSSLELGDSALYFCASSVGWAGGEGTDTQYFGPGTRLTVL.

V gene TRBV6-5 combines with J gene TRBJ2-3; 12 positions agree with TRBD2. V lost 4 bases and J lost 2; bases outside the gene matches: 4. The length of the CDR3 is 16 residues. Per the germline V gene, CDR1 is MNHEY and CDR2 is SVGAGI. Written as DNA, the CDR3 is TGTGCCAGCAGTTCCTGGACTAGCGGGGACACAGATACGCAGTATTTT. It encodes CASSSWTSGDTDTQYF.

This chain connects TRBV6-5 to TRBJ2-7, with 11 bases aligning to TRBD2. V lost 0 bases, J lost 1 base, and 2 bases stayed unmatched. Germline V CDR1 and CDR2: MNHEY, SVGAGI. The CDR3 runs 16 residues. CDR3: CASSYSTSGASYEQYF. The CDR3 nucleotides read TGTGCCAGCAGTTACTCGACTAGCGGGGCATCCTACGAGCAGTACTTC.

A few counts support this clone. The rearrangement links TRBV4-3 to TRBJ2-6; TRBD1 matches 9 bases. Unmatched junction bases numbered 0, after V lost 3 bases and J lost 0 bases. The CDR3 extends over 16 amino acids. Germline CDR1 is LGHNA and CDR2 is YSLEER. CDR3 in DNA: TGCGCCAGCAGCCAGACAGGGGGCTCTGGGGCCAACGTCCTGACTTTC. Its protein is CASSQTGGSGANVLTF.

V is TRBV29-1 and J is TRBJ2-2; D might be TRBD1 (5 bases). Trimming stripped 0 bases from V and 7 bases from J, with 12 bases between. CDR3 length: 14 residues. Germline assignment: CDR1 SQVTM and CDR2 ANQGSEA. CDR3 protein: CSVEEGRVGGELFF. The CDR3 coding sequence is TGCAGCGTTGAAGAAGGCAGGGTTGGCGGGGAGCTGTTTTTT.

This clone was seen more than once but under ten times. The genes are TRBV6-1 and TRBJ1-1, with 11 nucleotides matching TRBD1. The CDR3 extends over 15 amino acids. V trimming: 0 bases; J trimming: 4 bases; junction bases outside the gene matches: 1. In germline, CDR1 is MNHNS, CDR2 SASEGT. The CDR3 loop reads CASSEAGTGGTEAFF. The CDR3 coding sequence is TGTGCCAGCAGTGAAGCGGGGACAGGGGGCACTGAAGCTTTCTTT.

The chain links TRBV28 to TRBJ1-5; D possibly corresponds to TRBD1 (5 bases). The CDR3 extends over 16 amino acids. Germline V gene data show CDR1 as MDHEN and CDR2 as SYDVKM. Trimming pared 2 bases from V and 0 bases from J, leaving 11 bases between. CDR3 nucleotide sequence: TGTGCCAGCAGTTTACTTGACAGTTATAGCAATCAGCCCCAGCATTTT. This gives the protein CASSLLDSYSNQPQHF.

By proportion, this clone is medium-sized (0.01 to 0.1%). The chain uses TRBV29-1 and TRBJ2-3; D perhaps matches TRBD2 (5 bases). The V and J ends lost 7 bases and 2 bases respectively, with 16 bases between them. The V gene's germline CDR1 is SQVTM and CDR2 ANQGSEA. The CDR3 length is 14 residues. CDR3 protein: CSAAGTESTDTQYF. CDR3 nucleotides: TGCAGCGCGGCGGGCACCGAGTCCACAGATACGCAGTATTTT.

V is TRBV9 and J is TRBJ2-2, with no clear D. The CDR3 runs to 12 residues. CDR1 SGDLS and CDR2 YYNGEE come from the germline V gene. V was clipped by 0 bases and J by 4 bases, with 1 base between them. The CDR3 DNA is TGTGCCAGCAGCGTAGCCACCGGGGAGCTGTTTTTT. As protein: CASSVATGELFF.